This T cell receptor (beta chain) was identified in a study of cytomegalovirus exposure and HLA in healthy donors. Study-level information: A previous analysis identified approximately 120 million unique TCR beta sequences derived from around 200 million T cells. About four fifths of around 400 genotyped donors fell in the Caucasian-associated ancestry cluster. HLA-typed donors were the source of around 77 million unique TCRs held in an early data release. Study-wide findings and caveats: A later analysis appeared to link common viral pathogens to several of the most significant clusters.

V lost 0 bases to trimming and J lost 8 bases, with 7 bases between them. This CDR3 contains 12 residues. Germline V gene sequence: CDR1 LNHNV, CDR2 YYDKDF (reference sequence). With respect to this clone: Its antigen is unknown.

The PCR contained 60 Vbeta and 13 Jbeta primers. Only in-frame clones appear in the TCRdb table, and some are missing; sequencing was by immunoSEQ multiplex PCR. The sample has approximately 130,000 clones; 75% to 90% are singletons. The sequencing sample was made of PBMCs. The receptor comes from a woman aged 25 to 45 in good health and CMV-seropositive. The V call is TRBV15, the J call TRBJ1-1; D gene unclear. The CDR3 DNA follows: TGTGCCACCAGCAGAGATGAGAGGGAAGCTTTCTTT. Residues: CATSRDEREAFF.